This TCR beta chain was retrieved from a study of PD-1 blockade in classical Hodgkin lymphoma. Clones were read by immunoSEQ multiplex PCR, and TCRdb kept only the in-frame ones, dropping some. The sample has 30,000 to 35,000 clones; more than 80% are singletons. With regard to this clone: The antigen is unknown.

The junction had 4 bases not matched to a gene; V was cut back by 4 bases and J by 5 bases. CDR1 is SGHTA, CDR2 FQGNSA, per germline. The CDR3 has 14 amino acids. General study points: TCR diversity at baseline was reported to be reduced in newly diagnosed patients relative to healthy donors. By cycle point C4D1, TCR diversity had risen significantly in CD4+ cells (but not CD8+ cells).

Each of the patients experienced relapse following autologous stem cell transplantation, and their brentuximab vedotin exposure differed. Thawed PBMCs yielded CD4+ T cells through magnetic negative selection. The chain is built from TRBV7-2 and TRBJ1-4; 7 bases match TRBD1. This clonotype was obtained from a human donor with classical Hodgkin lymphoma. Sample: CD4+ T cells from blood, taken at baseline. The CDR3 here is CASSSRGSNEKLFF. The CDR3 DNA reads TGTGCCAGCAGCTCCAGGGGGTCGAATGAAAAACTGTTTTTT.